Listed here are 25 T cell receptor beta chains from one sample, sequenced in a study of blood T cell repertoires in COVID-19. Sequencing was performed with immunoSEQ multiplex PCR; in TCRdb, only in-frame clones are kept and a portion is missing. The sample lists roughly 360,000 clones, around 87% occurring once. Material: PBMCs or T cells enriched from blood (not recorded which). Source of these receptors: a man under 40 who had recovered from COVID-19.

This chain joins TRBV6-5 and TRBJ2-7; D perhaps matches TRBD2 (5 bases). Trimming removed 8 bases at V and 0 bases at J, with 8 bases between. This CDR3 is 12 amino acids long. Germline values: CDR1 MNHEY, CDR2 SVGAGI. The CDR3 region is CASEGDSYEQYF. The CDR3 DNA reads TGTGCCAGCGAGGGAGACTCCTACGAGCAGTACTTC.

The chain carries TRBV30 and TRBJ1-5, with D perhaps matching TRBD1 (6 bases). Germline V CDR1 and CDR2: GTSNPN, SVGIG (reference sequence). The V end lost 3 bases, the J end lost 6 bases, and 15 bases lay between the germline ends. This CDR3 spans 14 amino acids. The chain's CDR3 is CAWSASGAAQPQHF. The DNA of the CDR3 is TGTGCCTGGAGCGCCTCAGGGGCGGCTCAGCCCCAGCATTTT.

Concerning this clone: The junction departs from the called germline gene at one end, perhaps through a read error. The chain links TRBV30 to TRBJ1-2; no clear D gene. This CDR3 is 10 amino acids long. Germline V lookup: CDR1 GTSNPN, CDR2 SVGIG (reference sequence). CDR3 residues: CAGRAYGYTF. The CDR3 coding sequence is TGTGCCGGGAGGGCCTATGGCTACACCTTC. The full variable domain, in which reference TRBV30 and TRBJ1-2 provide the parts outside the CDR3, is SQTIHQWPATLVQPVGSPLSLECTVEGTSNPNLYWYRQAAGRGLQLLFYSVGIGQISSEVPQNLSASRPQDRQFILSSKKLLLSDSGFYLCAGRAYGYTFGSGTRLTVV.

This clone occurred a few times. The V and J genes are TRBV19 and TRBJ1-5; D remains unclear. Germline CDR1 and CDR2: LNHDA and SQIVND (reference sequence). V was clipped by 3 bases and J by 2 bases, with 14 bases between them. CDR3 length equals 16 residues. CDR3 in DNA: TGTGCCAGTAGTATGGTTACGGGGTGGGGCAATCAGCCCCAGCATTTT. Residues: CASSMVTGWGNQPQHF.

The chain combines TRBV19 with TRBJ1-3, with 9 bases fitting TRBD1. Germline trimming cut 6 bases from V and 4 bases from J; bases unmatched to any gene: 7. Germline loops: CDR1 LNHDA, CDR2 SQIVND (reference sequence). The length of the CDR3 is 15 residues. CDR3 nucleotides: TGTGCCAGTAGCATCGGGACAGGGCCGGGAAACACCATATATTTT. Translating it yields CASSIGTGPGNTIYF.

This clone was counted once. The chain's CDR3 is CASSYPRDYNNEQFF. CDR3 nucleotide sequence: TGTGCCAGTTCCTACCCGCGGGACTACAACAATGAGCAGTTCTTC. The chain joins TRBV19 to TRBJ2-1, with 7 bases identical to TRBD2. The V gene's germline CDR1 is LNHDA and CDR2 SQIVND (reference sequence). Trimming removed 8 bases from V and 5 bases from J; junction bases left unmatched: 12. This CDR3 comprises 15 residues.

This clone has a handful of counts. The genes are TRBV12-3 or TRBV12-4 and TRBJ2-2; D call uncertain. The CDR3 loop spans 11 amino acids. Trimming left V 4 bases short and J 7 bases short, with 4 bases between. The CDR3 nucleotides are TGTGCCAGCAGTTCGGGCGGGGAGCTGTTTTTT. Translation: CASSSGGELFF.

The chain joins TRBV5-1 to TRBJ2-3; perhaps TRBD1 as D (5 bases). This CDR3 region has 11 residues. Germline CDR1 is SGHRS and CDR2 is YFSETQ. V was trimmed by 5 bases and J by 8 bases, leaving 9 bases between them. The CDR3 protein is CASRGESTQYF. Here the CDR3 DNA reads TGCGCCAGCAGAGGGGAAAGTACGCAGTATTTT.

The CDR3 loop reads CASSQGGSGGWGRPQHF. CDR3 in DNA: TGTGCCAGCAGCCAAGGTGGATCCGGAGGGTGGGGACGGCCCCAGCATTTT. This chain links TRBV3-1 (or the pseudogene TRBV3-2) with TRBJ1-5; possibly TRBD1 for D (5 bases). Trimming cost V 1 base and J 9 bases, with 22 bases left between them. This CDR3 is built from 17 residues. Germline values: CDR1 LGHDT, CDR2 YNNKEL (reference sequence).

The rearrangement links TRBV5-4 to TRBJ1-1; TRBD1 aligns across 9 bases. CDR1 and CDR2 (germline): SGHNT, YYREEE (reference sequence). The junction had 7 bases not matched to a gene; V was cut back by 6 bases and J by 4 bases. This CDR3 is 14 amino acids long. CDR3 protein: CASMTGGISTEAFF. For the CDR3, the DNA is TGTGCCAGCATGACAGGGGGTATCAGCACTGAAGCTTTCTTT.

The chain recombines TRBV10-3 with TRBJ2-3; 7 bases match TRBD1. With 7 bases clipped from V and 2 bases from J, the junction kept 9 bases outside the gene matches. The germline V gene encodes CDR1 ENHRY and CDR2 SYGVKD. CDR3 size: 15 residues. This CDR3 reads CAITESGQPTDTQYF. The CDR3 region has the DNA TGTGCCATCACCGAGTCGGGACAGCCCACAGATACGCAGTATTTT.

The V and J genes are TRBV12-3 or TRBV12-4 and TRBJ1-2; D gene uncertain. The V end was cut by 1 base, the J end by 5 bases, with 8 bases between. The CDR3 spans 13 residues. DNA for the CDR3: TGTGCCAGCAGTTTAGGCTCCAGTTATGGCTACACCTTC. Residues: CASSLGSSYGYTF.

Only one count was recorded for this clone. V and J are TRBV12-3 or TRBV12-4 and TRBJ1-2, with D possibly TRBD1 on 5 matching bases. The CDR3 length is 13 residues. V lost 6 bases, J lost 10 bases, and 18 bases lay in between. The CDR3 protein is CASRTTGSADYTF. The CDR3 nucleotides read TGTGCCAGCAGAACTACAGGTTCCGCAGACTACACCTTC.

This clone was seen once. V gene TRBV5-1 combines with J gene TRBJ2-3; no clear D gene. V lost 4 bases and J lost 2, with 8 bases in between. This CDR3 is built from 13 residues. The germline gives CDR1 SGHRS, CDR2 YFSETQ. CDR3 bases: TGCGCCAGCAGCGGTACAGTCACAGATACGCAGTATTTT. Translation: CASSGTVTDTQYF.

The chain links TRBV27 to TRBJ1-2, with 7 bases matching TRBD1. This CDR3 spans 15 amino acids. Germline assignment: CDR1 MNHEY and CDR2 SMNVEV (reference sequence). V was clipped by 4 bases and J by 4 bases; unmatched bases: 9. CDR3 amino acids: CASSSADRDFYGYTF. The DNA of the CDR3 is TGTGCCAGCAGTTCTGCCGACAGGGACTTCTATGGCTACACCTTC.

The chain uses TRBV5-1 and TRBJ2-7; no firm D call. Germline lookup yields CDR1 SGHRS and CDR2 YFSETQ. The germline V and J ends were trimmed by 4 bases and 5 bases, with 7 bases remaining between them. The CDR3 contains 11 residues. Here the CDR3 reads CASSTTHEQYF. The CDR3 bases are TGCGCCAGCAGCACTACACACGAGCAGTACTTC.

This clone was observed once. J is TRBJ2-7 and V is TRBV4-1, with D possibly TRBD1 on 6 matching bases. V lost 0 bases, J lost 2 bases, and 11 bases lay in between. Germline-derived CDR1 and CDR2 are MGHRA and YSYEKL. The CDR3 is 15 residues long. In DNA, the CDR3 is TGCGCCAGCAGCCAAGATCGGACAGAGGCCTACGAGCAGTACTTC. This encodes CASSQDRTEAYEQYF.

This CDR3 reads CSVENNGNYGYTF. In DNA, the CDR3 is TGCAGCGTTGAAAATAACGGGAACTATGGCTACACCTTC. The rearrangement links TRBV29-1 to TRBJ1-2, with D hard to call. This CDR3 contains 13 residues. The germline V gene encodes CDR1 SQVTM and CDR2 ANQGSEA. The V gene lost 2 bases and the J gene lost 2 bases, with 9 bases spanning the gap.

The chain combines TRBV7-9 with TRBJ2-7; no clear D gene. The CDR3 length is 16 residues. The germline V and J ends were trimmed by 5 bases and 3 bases, with 20 bases remaining between them. CDR1 is SEHNR, CDR2 FQNEAQ, per germline (reference sequence). CDR3 residues: CASSGTELPVDYEQYF. CDR3 DNA sequence: TGTGCCAGCAGCGGTACTGAGTTGCCCGTCGACTACGAGCAGTACTTC.

Note on this clone: Within the sample, other DNA sequences also encode this same CDR3. The chain has TRBV4-2 and TRBJ2-7, with no clear D. The CDR3 loop spans 11 amino acids. V dropped 4 bases and J dropped 3 bases, with 4 bases sitting between them. CDR1 and CDR2 (germline): LGHNA, YNFKEQ. In nucleotides, the CDR3 is TGTGCCAGCAGCCCCGGCTACGAGCAGTACTTC. This sequence encodes CASSPGYEQYF.

The chain employs TRBV27 and TRBJ1-2; 12 positions match TRBD1. The J segment lost 9 bases and the V segment lost 5 bases, leaving 13 bases of the junction unmatched. The CDR3 totals 16 residues. Germline V gene lookup returns CDR1 MNHEY and CDR2 SMNVEV (reference sequence). CDR3 sequence reads: CASSPPPGQGARSYTF. The DNA for the CDR3 is TGTGCCAGCAGTCCACCACCGGGACAGGGGGCCCGGAGCTACACCTTC.

This chain connects TRBV4-1 to TRBJ1-2; 8 nucleotides agree with TRBD1. V dropped 2 bases and J dropped 4; count of bases not matched to a gene: 6. The CDR3 loop spans 15 amino acids. Germline V gives CDR1 MGHRA, CDR2 YSYEKL. The CDR3 sequence: CASSQQGAPLYGYTF. DNA for the CDR3: TGCGCCAGCAGCCAACAGGGGGCGCCTCTCTATGGCTACACCTTC.

The V and J genes are TRBV7-8 and TRBJ1-4; 7 bases line up with TRBD1. This CDR3 contains 14 residues. J gave up 4 bases and V 7 bases, and 6 bases lay outside the gene matches. Germline loops: CDR1 SGHVS, CDR2 FQNEAQ. The CDR3 loop is CASKLQGLNEKLFF. As DNA, the CDR3 is TGTGCCAGCAAACTACAGGGGCTTAATGAAAAACTGTTTTTT.

V usage is TRBV25-1 and J usage is TRBJ1-1; TRBD1 is a possible D gene (6 bases). The length of the CDR3 is 15 residues. Trimming removed 6 bases from V and 6 bases from J, with 20 bases in between. Germline CDR1 reads MGHDK; CDR2 reads SYGVNS. The CDR3 region has the DNA TGTGCCAGCAGCTCTCGGACAGACCTGCTCGCTGAAGCTTTCTTT. Residues: CASSSRTDLLAEAFF.

This rearrangement joins TRBV6-2 or TRBV6-3 to TRBJ1-2; no clear D gene. From germline, CDR1 is MNHEY and CDR2 SVGEGT. CDR3 size: 17 residues. Between the trimmed V and J ends, which lost 3 bases and 2 bases, there was a span of 19 bases. The CDR3 DNA reads as TGTGCCAGCAGTTATGCGGCCACTAGCTTATTAAACTATGGCTACACCTTC. Encoded protein: CASSYAATSLLNYGYTF.